Each of the 8 T cell receptor beta chains below was sequenced from the same sample in a study of T cells in Graves' hyperthyroidism and ophthalmopathy (dated by TCRdb to about 2019). The method behind the library was multiplex PCR. Sequenced on an Illumina HiSeq 2000. TCR beta CDR3 regions were amplified from RNA transcripts. The first round of RT-PCR for the TCR CDR3 was performed with the HTBI primer set and the Qiagen OneStep RT-PCR kit. The public reads were reanalyzed by TCRdb: fastp trimming at Q25, MiXCR alignment, in-frame beta chains only. Duplicate CDR3 protein sequences are folded into a single record with the most common DNA and genes. For this sample there are 250,000 to 300,000 distinct CDR3 sequences; approximately 15% appear just once. 6.5% to 10% of the sample goes to the ten largest clones. Material for sequencing was blood. The receptors stem from a woman aged 35 to 49 with Graves' hyperthyroidism.

The chain combines TRBV29-1 with TRBJ2-2; no clear D. CDR3 length equals 14 residues. Germline CDR1 SQVTM, CDR2 ANQGSEA. V was pared by 0 bases and J by 1 base, with 6 bases between. This chain's CDR3 is CSVEDGQNTGELFF. For the CDR3, the DNA is TGCAGCGTTGAAGACGGGCAGAACACCGGGGAGCTGTTTTTT.

This CDR3 reads CASSRGGGDEKLFF. CDR3 sequence (DNA): TGTGCCAGCAGCCGGGGGGGGGGAGATGAAAAACTGTTTTTT. V usage is TRBV7-2 and J usage is TRBJ1-4; D is perhaps TRBD1 (5 bases). V was shortened by 5 bases and J by 6 bases, with 13 bases between the two germline ends. The CDR3 totals 14 residues. Germline V gene data show CDR1 as SGHTA and CDR2 as FQGNSA.

This clonotype occurred a few times. This rearrangement joins TRBV5-8 to TRBJ1-1; D is uncertain. There are 17 residues in the CDR3. Trimming took off 0 bases at V and 1 base at J, with 16 bases between the two ends. Germline V gene sequence: CDR1 SGHTS, CDR2 YDEGEE. The CDR3 DNA reads as TGTGCCAGCAGCTTGGAAGGGAGTGGGCATGAGAACACTGAAGCTTTCTTT. Its translation: CASSLEGSGHENTEAFF.

This clonotype appeared many times. The V call is TRBV29-1, the J call TRBJ2-7; D ambiguous. The germline V gene has CDR1 SQVTM and CDR2 ANQGSEA. The germline V and J ends were trimmed by 1 base and 3 bases, with 7 bases remaining between them. The CDR3 consists of 12 residues. This CDR3 reads CSVEGVLYEQYF. CDR3 sequence (DNA): TGCAGCGTTGAAGGTGTGCTCTACGAGCAGTACTTC.

A few counts support this clonotype. The chain is built from TRBV19 and TRBJ1-5; no definite D call. The CDR3 totals 10 residues. Germline values: CDR1 LNHDA, CDR2 SQIVND (reference sequence). V dropped 7 bases and J dropped 5 bases, with 3 bases sitting between them. This CDR3 is CASIDQPQHF. DNA for the CDR3: TGTGCCAGTATCGATCAGCCCCAGCATTTT.

This clonotype has at least ten counts. The chain is built from TRBV28 and TRBJ1-2; D gene ambiguous. The germline gives CDR1 MDHEN, CDR2 SYDVKM. Trimming took 10 bases from V and 8 from J, leaving 14 bases between them. The length of the CDR3 is 11 residues. CDR3 protein: CATGTLAGYTF. The DNA of the CDR3 is TGTGCCACAGGAACTCTAGCGGGCTACACCTTC.

This clonotype was counted only a few times. The rearrangement joins TRBV12-5 to TRBJ1-1; D not resolved. Deletions cut 7 bases from V and 8 bases from J, with 14 bases between. The CDR3 is made up of 12 amino acids. Germline V gene lookup returns CDR1 LGHNT and CDR2 FRNRAP. The CDR3 DNA sequence: TGTGCTAGTGAAGGGCCTTCGGGGGAAGCTTTCTTT. Residues: CASEGPSGEAFF.

This clonotype was seen more than once but under ten times. This chain uses TRBV20-1 with TRBJ2-5; 8 nucleotides match TRBD1. The CDR3 spans 17 residues. Germline values: CDR1 DFQATT, CDR2 SNEGSKA (reference sequence). V gave up 6 bases and J gave up 0 bases; unmatched junction bases: 15. DNA for the CDR3: TGCAGTGCCGCGAAAGTGACAGGGGATCGGGACCAAGAGACCCAGTACTTC. This codes for CSAAKVTGDRDQETQYF.